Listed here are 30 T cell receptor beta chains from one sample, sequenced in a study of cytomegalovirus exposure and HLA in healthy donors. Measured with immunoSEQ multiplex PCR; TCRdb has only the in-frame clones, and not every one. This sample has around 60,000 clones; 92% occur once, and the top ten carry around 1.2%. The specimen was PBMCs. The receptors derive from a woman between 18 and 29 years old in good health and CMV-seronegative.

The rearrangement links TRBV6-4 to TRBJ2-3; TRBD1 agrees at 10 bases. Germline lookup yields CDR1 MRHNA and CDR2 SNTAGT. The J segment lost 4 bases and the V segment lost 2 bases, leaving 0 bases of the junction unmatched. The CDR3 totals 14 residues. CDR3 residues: CASSDGQGADTQYF. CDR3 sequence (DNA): TGTGCCAGCAGTGACGGACAGGGGGCAGATACGCAGTATTTT.

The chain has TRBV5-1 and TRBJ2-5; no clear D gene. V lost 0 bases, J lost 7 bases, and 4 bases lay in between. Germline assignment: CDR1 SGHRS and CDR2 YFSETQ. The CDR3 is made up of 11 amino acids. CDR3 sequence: CASSLVGTQYF. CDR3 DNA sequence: TGCGCCAGCAGCTTGGTCGGGACCCAGTACTTC.

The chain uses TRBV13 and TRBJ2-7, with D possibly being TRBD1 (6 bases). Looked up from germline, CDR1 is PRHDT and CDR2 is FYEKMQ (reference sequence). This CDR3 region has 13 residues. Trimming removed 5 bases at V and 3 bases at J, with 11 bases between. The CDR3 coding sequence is TGTGCCAGCAGCGAGGGGGTGGGCTACGAGCAGTACTTC. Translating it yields CASSEGVGYEQYF.

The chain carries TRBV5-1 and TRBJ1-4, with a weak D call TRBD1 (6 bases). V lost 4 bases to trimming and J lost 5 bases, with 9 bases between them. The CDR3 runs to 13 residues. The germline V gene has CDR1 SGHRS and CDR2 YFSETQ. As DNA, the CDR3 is TGCGCCAGCAGCCCCGGACAGAATGAAAAACTGTTTTTT. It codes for CASSPGQNEKLFF. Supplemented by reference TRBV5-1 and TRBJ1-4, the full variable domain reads KAGVTQTPRYLIKTRGQQVTLSCSPISGHRSVSWYQQTPGQGLQFLFEYFSETQRNKGNFPGRFSGRQFSNSRSEMNVSTLELGDSALYLCASSPGQNEKLFFGSGTQLSVL.

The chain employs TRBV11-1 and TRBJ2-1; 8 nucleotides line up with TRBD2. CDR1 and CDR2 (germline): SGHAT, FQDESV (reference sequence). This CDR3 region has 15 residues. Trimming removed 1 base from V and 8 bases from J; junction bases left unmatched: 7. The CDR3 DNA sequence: TGTGCCAGCAGCTTAGGGCGGGAGGCCCGAGATGAGCAGTTCTTC. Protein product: CASSLGREARDEQFF.

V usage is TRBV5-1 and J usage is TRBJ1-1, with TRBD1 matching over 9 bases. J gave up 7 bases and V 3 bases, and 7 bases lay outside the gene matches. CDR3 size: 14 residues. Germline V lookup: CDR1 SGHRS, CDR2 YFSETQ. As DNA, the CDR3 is TGCGCCAGCAGCTCCTGGACAGGGGCGAATGAAGCTTTCTTT. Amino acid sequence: CASSSWTGANEAFF.

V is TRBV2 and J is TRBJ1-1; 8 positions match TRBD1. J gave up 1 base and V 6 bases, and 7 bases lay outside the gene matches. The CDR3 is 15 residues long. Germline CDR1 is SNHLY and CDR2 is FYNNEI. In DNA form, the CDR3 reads TGTGCCAGCAGAGGGGACAGGTGGGGGAACACTGAAGCTTTCTTT. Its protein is CASRGDRWGNTEAFF.

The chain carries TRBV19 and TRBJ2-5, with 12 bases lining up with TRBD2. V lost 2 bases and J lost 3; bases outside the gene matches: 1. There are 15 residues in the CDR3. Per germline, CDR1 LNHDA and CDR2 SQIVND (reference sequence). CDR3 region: CASSIRLAGEETQYF. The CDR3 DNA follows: TGTGCCAGTAGTATACGACTAGCGGGGGAAGAGACCCAGTACTTC.

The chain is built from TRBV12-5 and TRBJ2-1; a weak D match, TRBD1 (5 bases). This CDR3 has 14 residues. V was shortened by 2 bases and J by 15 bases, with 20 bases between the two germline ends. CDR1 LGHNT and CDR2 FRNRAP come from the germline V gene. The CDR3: CASGLLPGHPSGFF. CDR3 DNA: TGTGCTAGTGGTTTGCTCCCCGGACATCCCTCGGGGTTCTTC.

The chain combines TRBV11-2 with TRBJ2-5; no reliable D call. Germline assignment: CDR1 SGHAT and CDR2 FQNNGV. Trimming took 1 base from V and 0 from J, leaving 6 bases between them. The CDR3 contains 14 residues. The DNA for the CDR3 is TGTGCCAGCAGCTTAGTGCTATACCAAGAGACCCAGTACTTC. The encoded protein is CASSLVLYQETQYF.

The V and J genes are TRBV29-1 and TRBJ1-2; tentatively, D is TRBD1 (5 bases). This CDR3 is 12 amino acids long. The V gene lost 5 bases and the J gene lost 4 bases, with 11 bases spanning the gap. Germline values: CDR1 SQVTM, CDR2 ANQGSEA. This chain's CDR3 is CSVQRGGYGYTF. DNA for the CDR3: TGCAGCGTTCAAAGGGGAGGCTATGGCTACACCTTC.

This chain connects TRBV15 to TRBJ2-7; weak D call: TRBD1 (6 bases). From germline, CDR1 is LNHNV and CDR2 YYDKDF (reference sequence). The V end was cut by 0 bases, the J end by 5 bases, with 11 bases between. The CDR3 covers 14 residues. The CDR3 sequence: CATSRDTGRDEQYF. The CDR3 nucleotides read TGTGCCACCAGCAGAGATACAGGGCGCGACGAGCAGTACTTC.

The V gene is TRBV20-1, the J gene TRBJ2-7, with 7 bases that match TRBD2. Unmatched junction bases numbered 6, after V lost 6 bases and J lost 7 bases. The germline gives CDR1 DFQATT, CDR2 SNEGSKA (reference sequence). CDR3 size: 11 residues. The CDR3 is CSAGRDHEQYF. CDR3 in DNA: TGCAGTGCGGGGAGGGATCATGAGCAGTACTTC.

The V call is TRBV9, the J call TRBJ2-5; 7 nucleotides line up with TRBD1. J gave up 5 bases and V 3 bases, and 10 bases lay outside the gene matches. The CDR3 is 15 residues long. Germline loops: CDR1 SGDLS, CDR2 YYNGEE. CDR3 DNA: TGTGCCAGCAGCGGAGAGGGACAGAAGGGGGAGACCCAGTACTTC. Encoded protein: CASSGEGQKGETQYF.

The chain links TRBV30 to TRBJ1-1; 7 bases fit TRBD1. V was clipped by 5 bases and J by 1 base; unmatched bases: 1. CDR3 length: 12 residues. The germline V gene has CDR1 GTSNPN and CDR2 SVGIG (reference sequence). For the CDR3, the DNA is TGTGCCTGGGGACAGGAGAACACTGAAGCTTTCTTT. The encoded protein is CAWGQENTEAFF.

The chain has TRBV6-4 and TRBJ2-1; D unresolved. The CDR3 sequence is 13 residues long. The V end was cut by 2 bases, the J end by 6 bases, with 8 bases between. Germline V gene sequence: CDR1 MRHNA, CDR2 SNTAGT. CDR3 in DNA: TGTGCCAGCAGTGACGGTCTGGCCAATGAGCAGTTCTTC. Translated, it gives CASSDGLANEQFF.

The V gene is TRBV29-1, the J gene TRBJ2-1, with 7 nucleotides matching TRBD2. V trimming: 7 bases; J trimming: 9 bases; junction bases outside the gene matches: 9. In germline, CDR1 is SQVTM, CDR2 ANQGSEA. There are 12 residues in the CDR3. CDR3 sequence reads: CSAWGGKGEQFF. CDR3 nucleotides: TGCAGCGCATGGGGGGGGAAGGGTGAGCAGTTCTTC.

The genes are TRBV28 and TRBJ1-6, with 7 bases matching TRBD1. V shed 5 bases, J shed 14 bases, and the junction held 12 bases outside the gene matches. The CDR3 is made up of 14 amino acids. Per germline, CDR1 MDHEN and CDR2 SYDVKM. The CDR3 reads CASSRDRATSTLHF. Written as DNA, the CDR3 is TGTGCCAGCAGTCGGGACAGAGCCACAAGCACCCTCCACTTT.

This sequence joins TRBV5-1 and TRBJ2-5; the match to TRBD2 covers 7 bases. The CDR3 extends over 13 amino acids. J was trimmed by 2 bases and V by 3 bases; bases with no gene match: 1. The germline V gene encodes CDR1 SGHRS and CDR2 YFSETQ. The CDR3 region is CASSWGGQETQYF. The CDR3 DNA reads TGCGCCAGCAGCTGGGGGGGACAAGAGACCCAGTACTTC.

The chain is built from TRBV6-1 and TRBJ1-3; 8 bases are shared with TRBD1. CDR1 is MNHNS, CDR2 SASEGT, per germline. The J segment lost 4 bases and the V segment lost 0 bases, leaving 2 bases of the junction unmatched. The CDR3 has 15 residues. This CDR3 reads CASSEASGGGNTIYF. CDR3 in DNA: TGTGCCAGCAGTGAAGCTTCAGGGGGCGGAAACACCATATATTTT.

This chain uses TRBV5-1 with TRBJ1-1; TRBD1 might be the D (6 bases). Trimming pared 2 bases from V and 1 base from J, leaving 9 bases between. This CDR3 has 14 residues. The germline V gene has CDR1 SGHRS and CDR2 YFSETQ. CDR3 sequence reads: CASSLQGRNTEAFF. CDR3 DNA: TGCGCCAGCAGCTTACAGGGCCGGAACACTGAAGCTTTCTTT.

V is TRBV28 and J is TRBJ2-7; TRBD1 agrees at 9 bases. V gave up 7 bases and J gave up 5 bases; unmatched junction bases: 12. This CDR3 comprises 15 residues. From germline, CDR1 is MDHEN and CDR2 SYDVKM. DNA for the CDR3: TGTGCCAGCACCAAGGCGGGGACAGGGAGCCACGAGCAGTACTTC. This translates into CASTKAGTGSHEQYF.

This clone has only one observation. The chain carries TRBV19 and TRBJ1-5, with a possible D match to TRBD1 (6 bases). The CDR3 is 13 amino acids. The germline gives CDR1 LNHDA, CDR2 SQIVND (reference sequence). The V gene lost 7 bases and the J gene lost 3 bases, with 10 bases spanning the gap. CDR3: CASTGTPNQPQHF. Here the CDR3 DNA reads TGTGCCAGTACAGGGACACCCAATCAGCCCCAGCATTTT.

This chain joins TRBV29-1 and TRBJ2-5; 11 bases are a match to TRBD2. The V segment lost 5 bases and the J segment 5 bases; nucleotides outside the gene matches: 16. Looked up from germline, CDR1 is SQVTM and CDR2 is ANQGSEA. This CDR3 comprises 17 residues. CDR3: CSVRASGRSNGGETQYF. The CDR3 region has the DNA TGCAGCGTTCGCGCTAGCGGGAGGTCTAACGGGGGGGAGACCCAGTACTTC.

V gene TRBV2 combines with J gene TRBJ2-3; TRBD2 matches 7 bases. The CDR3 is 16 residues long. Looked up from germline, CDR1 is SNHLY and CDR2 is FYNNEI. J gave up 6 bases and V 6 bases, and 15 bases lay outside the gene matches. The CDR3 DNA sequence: TGTGCCAGCAGGGGGTTTGGCGGGAGCCCCTCCGATACGCAGTATTTT. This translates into CASRGFGGSPSDTQYF.

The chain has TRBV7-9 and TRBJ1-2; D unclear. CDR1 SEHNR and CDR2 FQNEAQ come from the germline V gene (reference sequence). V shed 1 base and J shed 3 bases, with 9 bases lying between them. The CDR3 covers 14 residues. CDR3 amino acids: CASSLGQRDYGYTF. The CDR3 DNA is TGTGCCAGCAGCTTAGGACAAAGAGACTATGGCTACACCTTC.

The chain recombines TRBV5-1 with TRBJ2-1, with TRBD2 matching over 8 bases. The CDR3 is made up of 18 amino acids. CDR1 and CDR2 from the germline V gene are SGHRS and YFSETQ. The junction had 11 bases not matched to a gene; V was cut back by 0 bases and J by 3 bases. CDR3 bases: TGCGCCAGCAGCTTGGCCGAGACTAGCGCCGAGGGCTACAATGAGCAGTTCTTC. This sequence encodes CASSLAETSAEGYNEQFF.

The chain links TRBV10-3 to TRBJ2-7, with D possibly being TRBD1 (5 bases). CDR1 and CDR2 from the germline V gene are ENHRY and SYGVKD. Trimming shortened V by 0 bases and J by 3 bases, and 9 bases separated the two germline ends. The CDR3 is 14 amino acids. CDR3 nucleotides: TGTGCCATCAGTGAGTCGGACACGAGCTACGAGCAGTACTTC. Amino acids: CAISESDTSYEQYF.

CDR3 protein: CATSRDRTGSDEQFF. In DNA, the CDR3 is TGTGCCACCAGCAGAGATCGTACGGGGTCGGATGAGCAGTTCTTC. The chain combines TRBV15 with TRBJ2-1; D is perhaps TRBD2 (5 bases). V lost 0 bases and J 8 bases, leaving 14 bases between the germline ends. Germline loops: CDR1 LNHNV, CDR2 YYDKDF (reference sequence). The CDR3 has 15 amino acids.

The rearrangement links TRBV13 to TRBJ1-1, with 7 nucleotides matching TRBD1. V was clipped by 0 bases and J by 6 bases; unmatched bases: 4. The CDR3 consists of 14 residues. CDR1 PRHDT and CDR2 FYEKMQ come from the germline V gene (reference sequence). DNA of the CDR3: TGTGCCAGCAGCTTAGGCCAGGGGGTGGCTGAAGCTTTCTTT. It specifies CASSLGQGVAEAFF.